A single sample gave rise to the 31 T cell receptor beta chains below, sequenced in a study of identical twins (dated by TCRdb to between 2015 and 2016). The library was produced with 5' RACE. The data were produced on an Illumina HiSeq 2000. TCRdb reprocessed the public reads (quality trimming at Q25 with fastp, clone calling with MiXCR) and kept in-frame beta chains. Duplicate CDR3 protein sequences are folded into a single record with the most common DNA and genes. Present in this sample are about 220,000 distinct CDR3 sequences, more than 6.5% of which were seen just once. The top ten clones comprise more than 1.5% of the sample. These same data were also listed under a study on yellow fever vaccine responses in identical twins.

Input material: memory (CD45RO+) T cells sorted from blood. Reading the label with the study, this specimen's cell subset or site is: CD45RO+ enriched T cells. The receptors originated from a young woman in good health.

This clonotype was detected ten times or more. V usage is TRBV11-1 and J usage is TRBJ1-1, with 11 nucleotides matching TRBD1. Looked up from germline, CDR1 is SGHAT and CDR2 is FQDESV (reference sequence). The V segment lost 5 bases and the J segment 4 bases; nucleotides outside the gene matches: 18. There are 19 residues in the CDR3. The CDR3 loop reads CASSRPNRDRGSDGTEAFF. The CDR3 DNA reads TGTGCCAGCAGCCGTCCCAACCGGGACAGGGGGTCCGACGGCACTGAAGCTTTCTTT.

This chain links TRBV27 with TRBJ2-3; possibly TRBD2 for D (6 bases). V lost 3 bases and J 1 base, leaving 17 bases between the germline ends. The CDR3 length is 17 residues. CDR1 and CDR2 from the germline V gene are MNHEY and SMNVEV (reference sequence). The CDR3 loop reads CASSLFPPGAGTDTQYF. The CDR3 nucleotides read TGTGCCAGCAGTTTGTTTCCTCCGGGAGCGGGCACAGATACGCAGTATTTT.

The CDR3 bases are TGTGCCAGCAGCCGCTCGGGACAGATGAATTCACCCCTCCACTTT. It encodes CASSRSGQMNSPLHF. This rearrangement joins TRBV3-1 to TRBJ1-6; 7 bases align to TRBD1. The CDR3 spans 15 residues. The V and J ends lost 4 bases and 7 bases, in that order; junction bases with no gene match: 7. The germline V gene encodes CDR1 LGHDT and CDR2 YNNKEL (reference sequence).

This clonotype was detected many times. The chain is built from TRBV29-1 and TRBJ2-7; D might be TRBD1 (5 bases). This CDR3 is 12 amino acids long. Germline assignment: CDR1 SQVTM and CDR2 ANQGSEA. V was clipped by 5 bases and J by 1 base, with 9 bases between them. In DNA form, the CDR3 reads TGCAGCGTTTCTGGACAATCCTACGAGCAGTACTTC. It translates to CSVSGQSYEQYF.

The chain employs TRBV20-1 and TRBJ2-3, with 15 bases fitting TRBD2. The CDR3 totals 16 residues. Germline CDR1 and CDR2: DFQATT and SNEGSKA (reference sequence). The trim removed 4 bases at V and 1 base at J, leaving 3 bases unmatched. CDR3: CSATGTSGGRTDTQYF. CDR3 nucleotide sequence: TGCAGTGCTACCGGGACTAGCGGGGGGCGCACAGATACGCAGTATTTT.

V usage is TRBV19 and J usage is TRBJ1-2, with D possibly TRBD1 on 6 matching bases. Trimming shortened V by 7 bases and J by 4 bases, and 16 bases separated the two germline ends. The germline gives CDR1 LNHDA, CDR2 SQIVND (reference sequence). This CDR3 is 14 amino acids long. The CDR3 sequence is CASTRQAHFYGYTF. CDR3 bases: TGTGCCAGTACCAGACAGGCGCATTTCTATGGCTACACCTTC.

The chain combines TRBV20-1 with TRBJ2-3; 8 nucleotides agree with TRBD2. Germline V CDR1 and CDR2: DFQATT, SNEGSKA (reference sequence). This CDR3 is 15 amino acids long. Losses at the gene ends were 5 bases for V and 8 bases for J; bases not matched to a gene: 15. CDR3 DNA: TGCAGTGCTCCTCTTTTGAGCGGGAGTGTTGGTACGCAGTATTTT. Translation: CSAPLLSGSVGTQYF.

This clonotype was seen ten or more times. This chain links TRBV6-6 with TRBJ1-2, with a weak D call TRBD1 (5 bases). The ends were cut back, 10 bases at V and 4 bases at J, with 13 bases in the middle. The germline gives CDR1 MNHNY, CDR2 SVGAGI (reference sequence). The CDR3 is made up of 12 amino acids. In nucleotides, the CDR3 is TGTGCCACCAAGCGGGACGGCTATGGCTACACCTTC. Encoded protein: CATKRDGYGYTF.

This clonotype was seen a few times. The chain carries TRBV30 and TRBJ1-1, with a weak D call TRBD1 (5 bases). The length of the CDR3 is 12 residues. V was cut by 1 base and J by 5 bases, with 8 bases left in between. Germline CDR1 is GTSNPN and CDR2 is SVGIG (reference sequence). The CDR3 reads CAWSERGTEAFF. The CDR3 nucleotides read TGTGCCTGGAGTGAGAGGGGAACTGAAGCTTTCTTT.

The chain has TRBV6-5 and TRBJ2-5, with TRBD2 as a possible D gene (6 bases). There are 16 residues in the CDR3. Trimming shortened V by 4 bases and J by 0 bases, and 15 bases separated the two germline ends. Germline assignment: CDR1 MNHEY and CDR2 SVGAGI. CDR3 protein: CASSSGTGGDQETQYF. CDR3 DNA sequence: TGTGCCAGCAGTTCCGGAACCGGAGGGGACCAAGAGACCCAGTACTTC.

This clonotype was found many times. The rearrangement uses TRBV7-8 and TRBJ2-5; the D is unclear. The CDR3 is 15 residues long. Trimming pared 1 base from V and 1 base from J, leaving 10 bases between. From germline, CDR1 is SGHVS and CDR2 FQNEAQ. The CDR3 protein is CASSLGIQSQETQYF. In nucleotides, the CDR3 is TGTGCCAGCAGCTTAGGTATTCAGAGCCAAGAGACCCAGTACTTC.

This clonotype was found a few times. This rearrangement joins TRBV7-2 to TRBJ2-3, with TRBD2 matching 8 bases. CDR3 length: 16 residues. V dropped 5 bases and J dropped 5; count of bases not matched to a gene: 12. CDR1 is SGHTA and CDR2 is FQGNSA in the germline V gene. The CDR3 nucleotides are TGTGCCAGCAGCCGATGGGTAGCGGGATCTGGAGATACGCAGTATTTT. It encodes CASSRWVAGSGDTQYF.

This clonotype has more than one count but fewer than ten. V gene TRBV5-1 combines with J gene TRBJ2-3; TRBD2 agrees at 8 bases. Losses at the gene ends were 7 bases for V and 3 bases for J; bases not matched to a gene: 7. Germline CDR1 SGHRS, CDR2 YFSETQ. This CDR3 spans 14 amino acids. The CDR3 protein is CASFSGGGTDTQYF. CDR3 in DNA: TGCGCCAGCTTCAGCGGGGGTGGAACAGATACGCAGTATTTT.

This clonotype was seen many times. The chain is built from TRBV28 and TRBJ2-7; 12 bases agree with TRBD1. The V and J ends lost 6 bases and 1 base, in that order; junction bases with no gene match: 7. Germline V gene lookup returns CDR1 MDHEN and CDR2 SYDVKM. This CDR3 comprises 16 residues. The CDR3 spells CASSIPGQGASYEQYF. For the CDR3, the DNA is TGTGCCAGCAGCATCCCGGGACAGGGGGCTTCCTACGAGCAGTACTTC.

V usage is TRBV15 and J usage is TRBJ2-7; D unclear. CDR1 and CDR2 from the germline V gene are LNHNV and YYDKDF (reference sequence). The CDR3 runs 15 residues. V was clipped by 0 bases and J by 2 bases, with 11 bases between them. The CDR3 is CATSRDPARAYEQYF. Here the CDR3 DNA reads TGTGCCACCAGCAGAGATCCGGCTAGAGCCTACGAGCAGTACTTC.

This clonotype occurred a few times. The chain is built from TRBV11-2 and TRBJ2-7, with D perhaps matching TRBD1 (5 bases). Per germline, CDR1 SGHAT and CDR2 FQNNGV. Trimming pared 5 bases from V and 2 bases from J, leaving 13 bases between. This CDR3 spans 14 amino acids. CDR3 DNA sequence: TGTGCCAGCAGCCCTGCCGACAGACCCTACGAGCAGTACTTC. Its protein product is CASSPADRPYEQYF.

This clonotype was detected only a few times. A much larger clone differs by one base, so this may be a read error. The final CDR3 position lacks the conserved phenylalanine or tryptophan, pointing to a likely read error. This rearrangement joins TRBV10-3 to TRBJ2-3, with 7 bases aligning to TRBD2. J was trimmed by 1 base and V by 2 bases; bases with no gene match: 0. The germline V gene has CDR1 ENHRY and CDR2 SYGVKD. The CDR3 contains 14 residues. The CDR3: CAISERGGTDTQYL. The CDR3 DNA reads as TGTGCCATCAGTGAGCGGGGGGGCACAGATACGCAGTATTTG.

The table lists this clonotype with many counts. Its ends do not fully match the called genes, so a read error is possible. The V and J genes are TRBV5-5 and TRBJ1-3; a weak D match, TRBD1 (5 bases). Germline CDR1 and CDR2: SGHKS and YYEKEE (reference sequence). This CDR3 comprises 15 residues. CDR3 sequence reads: CASSLAPTAGNTIYF. The CDR3 DNA is TGTGCCAGCAGCTTGGCCCCGACAGCTGGTAACACCATATATTTT.

This chain uses TRBV6-2 or TRBV6-3 with TRBJ2-2; D remains ambiguous. Trimming shortened V by 4 bases and J by 5 bases, and 11 bases separated the two germline ends. Germline CDR1 and CDR2: MNHEY and SVGEGT. This CDR3 spans 14 amino acids. The CDR3 sequence is CASSFFGDTGELFF. In DNA, the CDR3 is TGTGCCAGCAGTTTTTTTGGGGATACCGGGGAGCTGTTTTTT.

The V call is TRBV30, the J call TRBJ2-5, with D possibly being TRBD2 (5 bases). Trimming shortened V by 5 bases and J by 1 base, and 17 bases separated the two germline ends. The CDR3 is made up of 15 amino acids. CDR1 GTSNPN and CDR2 SVGIG come from the germline V gene (reference sequence). The CDR3 DNA sequence: TGTGCCTGGGAAAAGTGGGCAGGAGGCCAAGAGACCCAGTACTTC. Protein: CAWEKWAGGQETQYF.

The chain joins TRBV7-2 to TRBJ1-5; 7 bases agree with TRBD1. This CDR3 region has 16 residues. CDR1 SGHTA and CDR2 FQGNSA come from the germline V gene. Trimming removed 5 bases from V and 5 bases from J; junction bases left unmatched: 12. The CDR3 protein is CASSQQGRGTYQPQHF. As DNA, the CDR3 is TGTGCCAGCAGCCAGCAGGGCAGGGGGACCTATCAGCCCCAGCATTTT.

V gene TRBV5-6 combines with J gene TRBJ2-7; 9 bases are shared with TRBD2. CDR1 is SGHDT and CDR2 is YYEEEE in the germline V gene. With V trimmed by 5 bases and J by 2 bases, 5 bases remained unmatched. The length of the CDR3 is 14 residues. CDR3 coding DNA: TGTGCCAGCAGTATGCGGGAGGGGGCCTACGAGCAGTACTTC. This gives the protein CASSMREGAYEQYF.

The chain recombines TRBV20-1 with TRBJ1-5; D possibly corresponds to TRBD1 (5 bases). Per germline, CDR1 DFQATT and CDR2 SNEGSKA (reference sequence). The V end was cut by 3 bases, the J end by 5 bases, with 5 bases between. This CDR3 spans 11 amino acids. CDR3 coding DNA: TGCAGTGCTAGCAGGGATCAGCCCCAGCATTTT. Translating gives CSASRDQPQHF.

In this sample, this clonotype turned up many times. The V call is TRBV28, the J call TRBJ2-7; tentatively, D is TRBD1 (10 bases). The CDR3 consists of 21 residues. Trimming cost V 0 bases and J 7 bases, with 34 bases left between them. Germline lookup yields CDR1 MDHEN and CDR2 SYDVKM. The CDR3 sequence is CASSLWSGQGRSSGRRWEQYF. The CDR3 nucleotides read TGTGCCAGCAGTTTATGGTCGGGACAGGGGAGATCCAGCGGGAGGCGGTGGGAGCAGTACTTC.

The gene calls are TRBV7-3 and TRBJ2-7; no clear D gene. This CDR3 has 13 residues. Looked up from germline, CDR1 is SGHTA and CDR2 is FQGTGA. Trimming took 1 base from V and 3 from J, leaving 7 bases between them. For the CDR3, the DNA is TGTGCCAGCAGCTTAAAGTCGGGCTACGAGCAGTACTTC. It specifies CASSLKSGYEQYF.

J is TRBJ2-2 and V is TRBV6-2 or TRBV6-3, with 9 nucleotides matching TRBD2. Trimming removed 2 bases from V and 2 bases from J; junction bases left unmatched: 15. CDR1 and CDR2 (germline): MNHEY, SVGEGT. The CDR3 runs to 20 residues. CDR3 in amino acids: CASSYRLKGSGRTNTGELFF. CDR3 coding DNA: TGTGCCAGCAGTTACCGCCTCAAGGGGAGCGGGAGGACAAACACCGGGGAGCTGTTTTTT.

This clonotype was seen a handful of times. V is TRBV20-1 and J is TRBJ2-7; 12 nucleotides line up with TRBD2. Germline values: CDR1 DFQATT, CDR2 SNEGSKA (reference sequence). The CDR3 runs to 17 residues. V lost 5 bases and J lost 2; bases outside the gene matches: 13. DNA of the CDR3: TGCAGTGCTTCTTCTACTAGCGGGGGGACTAATGCCTACGAGCAGTACTTC. This sequence encodes CSASSTSGGTNAYEQYF.

Ten or more counts support this clonotype. The J gene is TRBJ2-7, the V gene TRBV12-3 or TRBV12-4, with D perhaps matching TRBD1 or TRBD2 (5 bases each). Trimming stripped 6 bases from V and 4 bases from J, with 22 bases between. This CDR3 is 16 amino acids long. In DNA form, the CDR3 reads TGTGCCAGCAGCCCCCTAGGGACGAAGGCCTTATACGAGCAGTACTTC. This sequence encodes CASSPLGTKALYEQYF.

The chain has TRBV7-2 and TRBJ2-2; D is perhaps TRBD1 (6 bases). CDR3 length: 14 amino acids. Trimming took 1 base from V and 9 from J, leaving 12 bases between them. Germline CDR1 and CDR2: SGHTA and FQGNSA. The CDR3: CASSLGGQGRELFF. The CDR3 coding sequence is TGTGCCAGCAGCTTAGGGGGGCAAGGAAGGGAGCTGTTTTTT.

This clonotype has at least ten counts. The chain recombines TRBV7-9 with TRBJ1-1, with D uncertain. Germline V gene sequence: CDR1 SEHNR, CDR2 FQNEAQ (reference sequence). V lost 1 base, J lost 1 base, and 4 bases lay in between. The CDR3 has 13 residues. CDR3 nucleotides: TGTGCCAGCAGCTTAGAGCCGAACACTGAAGCTTTCTTT. This encodes CASSLEPNTEAFF. Looking up the rest from reference TRBV7-9 and TRBJ1-1 gives the full variable domain: DTGVSQNPRHKITKRGQNVTFRCDPISEHNRLYWYRQTLGQGPEFLTYFQNEAQLEKSRLLSDRFSAERPKGSFSTLEIQRTEQGDSAMYLCASSLEPNTEAFFGQGTRLTVV.

This clonotype was observed many times. The chain uses TRBV5-1 and TRBJ2-3; a possible D gene is TRBD1 (5 bases). Per germline, CDR1 SGHRS and CDR2 YFSETQ. The CDR3 has 15 amino acids. V was pared by 2 bases and J by 4 bases, with 14 bases between. This CDR3 reads CASSFRVRQADTQYF. The DNA for the CDR3 is TGCGCCAGCAGCTTCAGGGTGCGGCAAGCAGATACGCAGTATTTT.